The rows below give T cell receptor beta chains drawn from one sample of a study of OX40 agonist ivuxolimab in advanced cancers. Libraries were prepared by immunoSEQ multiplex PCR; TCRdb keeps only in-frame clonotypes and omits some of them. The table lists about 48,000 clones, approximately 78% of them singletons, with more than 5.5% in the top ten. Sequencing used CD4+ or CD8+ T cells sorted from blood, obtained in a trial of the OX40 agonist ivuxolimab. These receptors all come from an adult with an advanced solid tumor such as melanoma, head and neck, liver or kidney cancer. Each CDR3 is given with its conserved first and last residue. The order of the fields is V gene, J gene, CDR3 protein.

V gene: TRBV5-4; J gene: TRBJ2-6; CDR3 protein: CASSFSTGTGANVLTF
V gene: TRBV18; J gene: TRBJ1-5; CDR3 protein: CASSDARDQPQHF
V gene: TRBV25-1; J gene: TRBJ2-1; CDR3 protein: CASTLSGRGNEQFF
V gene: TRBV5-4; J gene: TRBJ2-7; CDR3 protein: CASTPRDSYEQYF
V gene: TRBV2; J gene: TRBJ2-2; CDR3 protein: CASRRGQNTGELFF
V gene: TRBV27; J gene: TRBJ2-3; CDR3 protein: CASVRGPSSTDTQYF
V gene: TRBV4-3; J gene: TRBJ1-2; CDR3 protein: CASSQEFAGTGGDGYTF
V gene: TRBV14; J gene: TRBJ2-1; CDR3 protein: CASSPITSGRFGEQFF
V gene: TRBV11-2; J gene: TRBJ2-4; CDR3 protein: CASSLAGGGIAKNIQYF
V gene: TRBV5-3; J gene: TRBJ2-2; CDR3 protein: CATLDRYTGELFF
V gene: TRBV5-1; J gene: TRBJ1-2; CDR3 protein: CASSQDRGGGYTF
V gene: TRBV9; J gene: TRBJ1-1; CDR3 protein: CASSGGMNTEAFF
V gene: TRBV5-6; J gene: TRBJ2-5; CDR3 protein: CASSLASGGETQYF
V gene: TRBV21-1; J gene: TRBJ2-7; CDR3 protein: CASSKGYRGLNYEQYF
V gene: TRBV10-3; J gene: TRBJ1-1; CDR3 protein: CAISDPGQGAGDTEAFF
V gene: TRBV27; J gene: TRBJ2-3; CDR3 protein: CASSPSDRRDTQYF
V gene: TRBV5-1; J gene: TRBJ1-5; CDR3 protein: CASSPGTGSQPQHF
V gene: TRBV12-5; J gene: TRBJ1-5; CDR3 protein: CASGLTHGREQPQHF
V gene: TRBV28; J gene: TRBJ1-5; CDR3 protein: CASSSWLSNQPQHF
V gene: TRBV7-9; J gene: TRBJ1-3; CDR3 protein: CASSLKQPYGNTIYF
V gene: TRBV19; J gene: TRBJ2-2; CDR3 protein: CASSLGPGVAGELFF
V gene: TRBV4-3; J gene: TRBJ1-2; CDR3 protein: CASSRTQGYDGGYTF
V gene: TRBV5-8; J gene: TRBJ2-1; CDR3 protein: CASSLGTQITNEQFF
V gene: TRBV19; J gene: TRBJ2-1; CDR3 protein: CASNSGNYNEQFF
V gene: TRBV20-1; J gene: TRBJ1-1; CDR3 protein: CSARVTAQAFF
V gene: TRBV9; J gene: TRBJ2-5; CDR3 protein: CASSPWGETQYF
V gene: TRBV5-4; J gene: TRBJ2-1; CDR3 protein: CASSPEPSDGYNEQFF
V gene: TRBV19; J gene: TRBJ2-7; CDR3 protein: CATADSYEQYF
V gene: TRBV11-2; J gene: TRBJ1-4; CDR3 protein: CASSNRLRQGTEKLFF
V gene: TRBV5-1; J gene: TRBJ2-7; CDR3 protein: CASSLARGASYEQYF
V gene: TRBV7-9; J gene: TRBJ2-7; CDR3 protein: CASSSRTLSPSAHAQYF
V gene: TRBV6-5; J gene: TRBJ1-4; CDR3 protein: CASSQRLPGLEKLFF
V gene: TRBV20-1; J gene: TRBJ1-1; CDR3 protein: CSAAQALEAFF
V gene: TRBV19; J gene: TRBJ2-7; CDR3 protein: CASSIAGTGSNYEQYF
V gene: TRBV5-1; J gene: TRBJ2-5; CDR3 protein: CASSPAPSGQETQYF
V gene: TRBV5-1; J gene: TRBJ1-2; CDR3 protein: CASSLTRDSYGYTF
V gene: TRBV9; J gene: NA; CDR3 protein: CASSPRTSGSYEQYF
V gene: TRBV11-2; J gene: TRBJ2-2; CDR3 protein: CASSPLSLSTGELFF
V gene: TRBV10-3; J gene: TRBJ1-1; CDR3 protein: CAISEPQGKAFF
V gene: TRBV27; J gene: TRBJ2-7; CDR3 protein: CASSRQDSYEQYF
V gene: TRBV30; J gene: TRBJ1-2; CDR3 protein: CAWSLRARGYTF
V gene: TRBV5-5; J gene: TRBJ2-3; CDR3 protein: CASSLAILAPDTQYF
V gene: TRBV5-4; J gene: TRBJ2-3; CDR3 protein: CASSPRQEGKDTQYF
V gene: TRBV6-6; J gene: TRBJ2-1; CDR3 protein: CASSFPLTGESNEQFF